This T cell receptor beta chain appears in the sequencing data of a study of CD4 T cells in relation to SARS-CoV-2 and coronaviruses. V shed 6 bases and J 8 bases; nucleotides not matched to a gene: 7. CDR3 size: 13 residues. CDR1 MNHEY and CDR2 SVGAGI come from the germline V gene. Unexposed donor CD4+ T cells date from about 2011-2018, before the COVID-19 pandemic. After roughly 9 days of culture, CD4+ T cells were isolated. Generated by immunoSEQ multiplex PCR, the TCRdb table keeps only in-frame clones and is missing some. The sample records tens of thousands of clones, roughly 80% being singletons. Notes on this clone: What it binds is not known.

Sequenced sample: CD4+ T cells from PBMCs, cultured in vitro. The chain joins TRBV6-5 to TRBJ1-2; 9 bases fit TRBD1. The source is a human donor in good health. The CDR3 coding sequence is TGTGCCAGCAGCCCACAGGGGGCGCGGGGCTACACCTTC. It codes for CASSPQGARGYTF.